The 20 T cell receptor beta chains reported below all come from one sample, sequenced in a study of identical twins. TCRdb independently ran MiXCR on the 5' RACE reads; one entry per CDR3 protein. The sample carries roughly 280,000 distinct CDR3 sequences, over 8.5% recorded once. The same data also contributed to another study, on yellow fever vaccine responses in identical twins.

The sequenced material came from CD8+ T cells sorted from blood. The receptors stem from a woman aged 18-35 years in good health.

The chain uses TRBV5-6 and TRBJ2-1; no clear D. This CDR3 is built from 14 residues. Per the germline V gene, CDR1 is SGHDT and CDR2 is YYEEEE. The V and J ends lost 0 bases and 9 bases respectively, with 13 bases between them. CDR3 coding DNA: TGTGCCAGCAGCTTGGCCCCTGTCTTGGTTGAGCAGTTCTTC. Translating gives CASSLAPVLVEQFF.

J is TRBJ2-7 and V is TRBV4-1; D might be TRBD1 (5 bases). There are 14 residues in the CDR3. Germline V gives CDR1 MGHRA, CDR2 YSYEKL. V lost 1 base, J lost 6 bases, and 13 bases lay in between. CDR3 residues: CASSQVPGIIEQYF. The CDR3 coding sequence is TGCGCCAGCAGCCAAGTCCCAGGGATTATCGAGCAGTACTTC.

The rearrangement links TRBV7-9 to TRBJ2-7, with D perhaps TRBD1 (5 bases). The V and J ends lost 3 bases and 2 bases respectively, with 11 bases between them. Germline lookup yields CDR1 SEHNR and CDR2 FQNEAQ (reference sequence). The CDR3 is made up of 14 amino acids. The DNA of the CDR3 is TGTGCCAGCAGCTTCGTGGGGCTAGCCTACGAGCAGTACTTC. It is translated as CASSFVGLAYEQYF.

This rearrangement joins TRBV7-3 to TRBJ2-7; D is perhaps TRBD2 (7 bases). The CDR3 length is 15 residues. Germline V CDR1 and CDR2: SGHTA, FQGTGA. With 7 bases removed from V and 6 bases from J, the gap between germline ends came to 22 bases. The CDR3 bases are TGTGCCAGCACCTATTCTGCTGGGGGGGCGGGCGAGCAGTACTTC. Translated, it gives CASTYSAGGAGEQYF.

Concerning this clonotype itself: Its ends do not fully match the called genes, so a read error is possible. The rearrangement joins TRBV15 to TRBJ2-5, with TRBD1 identical over 8 bases. The length of the CDR3 is 16 residues. Germline CDR1 is LNHNV and CDR2 is YYDKDF (reference sequence). CDR3 bases: TGTGCCACCAGCAGAGATACAGGGGGGTACCAGGAGACCCAGTACTTC. Translated: CATSRDTGGYQETQYF. Full variable domain (remainder filled in from reference TRBV15 and TRBJ2-5): DAMVIQNPRYQVTQFGKPVTLSCSQTLNHNVMYWYQQKSSQAPKLLFHYYDKDFNNEADTPDNFQSRRPNTSFCFLDIRSPGLGDTAMYLCATSRDTGGYQETQYFGPGTRLLVL.

This chain's CDR3 is CASSTLGLGGEQFF. The CDR3, as DNA: TGTGCCAGCAGTACACTCGGGCTGGGGGGTGAGCAGTTCTTC. J is TRBJ2-1 and V is TRBV6-5; a possible D gene is TRBD2 (6 bases). The CDR3 totals 14 residues. Trimming removed 5 bases from V and 9 bases from J, with 17 bases in between. Germline CDR1 is MNHEY and CDR2 is SVGAGI.

V usage is TRBV7-3 and J usage is TRBJ2-2, with a tentative D call TRBD2 (5 bases). This CDR3 has 16 residues. CDR1 is SGHTA and CDR2 is FQGTGA in the germline V gene. Trimming pared 1 base from V and 5 bases from J, leaving 14 bases between. CDR3 protein: CASSLIPRPGTGELFF. CDR3 nucleotides: TGTGCCAGCAGCTTAATCCCCAGGCCGGGGACCGGGGAGCTGTTTTTT. The whole variable domain, remainder taken from reference TRBV7-3 and TRBJ2-2, is GAGVSQTPSNKVTEKGKYVELRCDPISGHTALYWYRQSLGQGPEFLIYFQGTGAADDSGLPNDRFFAVRPEGSVSTLKIQRTERGDSAVYLCASSLIPRPGTGELFFGEGSRLTVL.

The V call is TRBV4-3, the J call TRBJ2-3, with D possibly being TRBD1 or TRBD2 (5 bases each). Germline V lookup: CDR1 LGHNA, CDR2 YSLEER. This CDR3 comprises 16 residues. V dropped 0 bases and J dropped 0 bases, with 10 bases sitting between them. Here the CDR3 reads CASSQELGPSTDTQYF. The DNA for the CDR3 is TGCGCCAGCAGCCAAGAATTGGGACCTAGCACAGATACGCAGTATTTT.

This chain connects TRBV20-1 to TRBJ2-7; either TRBD1 or TRBD2 may supply D (5 bases each). Germline-derived CDR1 and CDR2 are DFQATT and SNEGSKA (reference sequence). The V end lost 5 bases, the J end lost 2 bases, and 19 bases lay between the germline ends. The CDR3 covers 15 residues. The DNA for the CDR3 is TGCAGTGCTCGGGCCTGGGACGGGGAACCCTACGAGCAGTACTTC. Translation: CSARAWDGEPYEQYF.

This clonotype was seen repeatedly, ten times or more. This sequence joins TRBV20-1 and TRBJ1-5; no firm D call. Trimming removed 0 bases at V and 4 bases at J, with 13 bases between. The germline CDR1 and CDR2 sequences are DFQATT and SNEGSKA (reference sequence). CDR3 length: 15 amino acids. Here the CDR3 DNA reads TGCAGTGCTAGAGAAGGACGGAGCCCTAATCAGCCCCAGCATTTT. Protein: CSAREGRSPNQPQHF.

This clonotype was seen at least ten times. The rearrangement joins TRBV3-1 to TRBJ2-7; 8 bases are a match to TRBD1. The CDR3 has 13 amino acids. Germline values: CDR1 LGHDT, CDR2 YNNKEL (reference sequence). J lost 6 bases, V lost 11 bases, and 12 bases had no gene match. The CDR3 loop reads CAVGQGKSFEQYF. CDR3 in DNA: TGTGCCGTAGGACAGGGCAAATCGTTCGAGCAGTACTTC.

This clonotype has only a few counts. The chain couples TRBV27 to TRBJ2-6; D gene ambiguous. CDR1 is MNHEY and CDR2 is SMNVEV in the germline V gene (reference sequence). V lost 6 bases, J lost 1 base, and 16 bases lay in between. The CDR3 sequence is 17 residues long. The CDR3 region is CASRAFPIRSGANVLTF. Here the CDR3 DNA reads TGTGCCAGCAGAGCTTTCCCTATACGGTCTGGGGCCAACGTCCTGACTTTC.

V is TRBV27 and J is TRBJ2-1; 10 bases are a match to TRBD2. The CDR3 length is 17 residues. The V gene end was trimmed by 6 bases and the J gene end by 0 bases; junction bases not matched to a gene: 8. Germline CDR1 reads MNHEY; CDR2 reads SMNVEV (reference sequence). CDR3 DNA: TGTGCCAGCAGACGCATACTAGCGGGGAGCTCCTACAATGAGCAGTTCTTC. Residues: CASRRILAGSSYNEQFF.

The gene calls are TRBV9 and TRBJ2-7, with D perhaps matching TRBD1 (6 bases). Germline values: CDR1 SGDLS, CDR2 YYNGEE. The CDR3 runs 15 residues. V was pared by 0 bases and J by 3 bases, with 13 bases between. The CDR3 region has the DNA TGTGCCAGCAGCGTAGGAGGGGGAGCCTACTACGAGCAGTACTTC. This gives the protein CASSVGGGAYYEQYF.

This clonotype was detected many times. This chain connects TRBV9 to TRBJ2-1; 8 nucleotides match TRBD1. With 0 bases clipped from V and 6 bases from J, the junction kept 8 bases outside the gene matches. Looked up from germline, CDR1 is SGDLS and CDR2 is YYNGEE. CDR3 length: 16 amino acids. As DNA, the CDR3 is TGTGCCAGCAGCGTAGCGGCGGGACAGGTTTTCAATGAGCAGTTCTTC. It encodes CASSVAAGQVFNEQFF.

In its sample, this clonotype was seen a few times. The chain combines TRBV6-1 with TRBJ2-3; D is uncertain. The CDR3 runs 15 residues. Looked up from germline, CDR1 is MNHNS and CDR2 is SASEGT. Trimming pared 10 bases from V and 4 bases from J, leaving 21 bases between. The CDR3 DNA is TGTGCCACAAGATTCGGGTCGGAAGCGTCAGATACGCAGTATTTT. Translating it yields CATRFGSEASDTQYF.

The chain joins TRBV15 to TRBJ1-1; D gene ambiguous. Looked up from germline, CDR1 is LNHNV and CDR2 is YYDKDF (reference sequence). CDR3 length equals 15 residues. The V and J ends lost 0 bases and 1 base respectively, with 9 bases between them. The CDR3 DNA follows: TGTGCCACCAGCAGAGATCGTTCACCGAACACTGAAGCTTTCTTT. It specifies CATSRDRSPNTEAFF.

V and J are TRBV30 and TRBJ1-3, with D possibly matching TRBD1 (6 bases). Per the germline V gene, CDR1 is GTSNPN and CDR2 is SVGIG (reference sequence). Trimming stripped 3 bases from V and 8 bases from J, with 11 bases between. The CDR3 extends over 12 amino acids. The CDR3 here is CAWSNREYTIYF. The CDR3, as DNA: TGTGCCTGGAGCAACAGGGAATACACCATATATTTT.

The rearrangement joins TRBV20-1 to TRBJ2-2; TRBD1 is a possible D gene (6 bases). This CDR3 comprises 13 residues. Germline loops: CDR1 DFQATT, CDR2 SNEGSKA (reference sequence). V gave up 7 bases and J gave up 3 bases, with 12 bases separating them. The CDR3 DNA reads TGCAGTGGAAGGGACATACACACCGGGGAGCTGTTTTTT. The encoded protein is CSGRDIHTGELFF.

This clonotype was found many times. V is TRBV5-1 and J is TRBJ2-7; possibly TRBD1 or TRBD2 for D (5 bases each). The germline V and J ends were trimmed by 2 bases and 2 bases, with 11 bases remaining between them. The germline CDR1 and CDR2 sequences are SGHRS and YFSETQ. There are 14 residues in the CDR3. The CDR3 loop is CASSFRDQTYEQYF. CDR3 in DNA: TGCGCCAGCAGCTTCCGGGACCAAACCTACGAGCAGTACTTC.